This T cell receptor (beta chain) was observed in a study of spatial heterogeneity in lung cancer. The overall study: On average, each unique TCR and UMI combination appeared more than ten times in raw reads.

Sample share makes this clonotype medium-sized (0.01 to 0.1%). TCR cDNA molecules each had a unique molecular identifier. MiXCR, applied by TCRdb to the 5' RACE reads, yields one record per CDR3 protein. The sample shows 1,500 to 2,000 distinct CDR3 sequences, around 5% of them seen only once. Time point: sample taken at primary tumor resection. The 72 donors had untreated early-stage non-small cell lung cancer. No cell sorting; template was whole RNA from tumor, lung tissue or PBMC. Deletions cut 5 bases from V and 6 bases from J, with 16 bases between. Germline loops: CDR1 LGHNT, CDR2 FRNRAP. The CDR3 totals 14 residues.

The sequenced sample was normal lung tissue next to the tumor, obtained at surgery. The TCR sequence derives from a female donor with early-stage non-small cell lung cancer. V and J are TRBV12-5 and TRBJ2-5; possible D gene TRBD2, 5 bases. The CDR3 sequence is CASGPAGDVKTQYF. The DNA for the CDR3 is TGTGCTAGTGGTCCGGCGGGTGATGTAAAGACCCAGTACTTC.